Here is one TCR beta chain with its context. This clone was seen once. It has no known antigen specificity. There are no base qualities to consult, and no much larger clone falls within one base. This record comes from a study of Ad26.COV2.S vaccination and SARS-CoV-2 variants (dated by TCRdb to about 2021). About the full investigation: Vaccine-arm donors came from COV1001, a multicentre, randomized, double-blind, placebo-controlled phase I-IIa trial of Ad26.COV2.S in healthy adults. Investigators remained blinded to trial group allocation during experiments and outcome assessment. TCRbeta repertoire sequencing was used to assess the specificity and breadth of SARS-CoV-2-reactive T cell receptors after Ad26.COV2.S vaccination. A total of some 30 samples were included in the TCR-sequenced set, comprising roughly 19 Ad26.COV2.S vaccine recipients, 5 placebo recipients and 8 SARS-CoV-2 convalescent individuals. Ad26.COV2.S was given intramuscularly at 5x10^10 or 1x10^11 viral particles, as a single shot or as two shots 56 days apart. Trial participants were randomized into five groups of five, in which low-dose or high-dose Ad26.COV2.S was given once or twice, or placebo was given on both occasions. Findings and caveats that apply to the study as a whole: After vaccination, spike-specific CD8+ and CD4+ T cell responses were reported to show substantial breadth. The study was not powered for comparison of responses between vaccine doses or regimens. Comparable non-spike TCR breadth was observed between vaccine and placebo recipients, consistent with only spike being contained in the vaccine. Ad26.COV2.S recipients had higher spike-specific TCR breadth than placebo recipients (P = 0.0014). According to the authors, total T cell responses may have been underestimated by the TCR breadth and depth analyses.

TCRbeta CDR3 regions were sequenced with the immunoSEQ Assay. After extraction, genomic DNA underwent amplification by bias-controlled multiplex PCR, followed by high-throughput sequencing. On the study's bioinformatics: To quantify the absolute abundance of every unique TCRbeta CDR3 region, sequences were collapsed and filtered. T cell fraction was estimated by normalizing TCRbeta template counts to usable DNA, with usable DNA measured through amplification of reference genes found in all nucleated cells. Repertoire TCRs were annotated as SARS-CoV-2-specific when V gene, CDR3 amino acid sequence and J gene were exactly matched to a known reactive TCR set. The reference SARS-CoV-2 TCR set was obtained from MIRA and was filtered for enrichment in COVID-19-positive ImmuneCODE repertoires, whereby public or cross-reactive TCRs were removed. Based on the MIRA antigens, annotated TCRs were further analysed at the level of specific ORF or position within ORF. Depth was the summed frequency of annotated unique rearrangements, while breadth was defined as annotated unique rearrangements over total unique productive rearrangements. Two-sided Wilcoxon rank-sum tests were used to compare TCR breadth between groups. Not all clones reach the TCRdb copy of this immuneACCESS table, which keeps in-frame sequences only. Checked studies attribute under half of the gap to unresolved V genes and leave the rest unexplained. V and J calls and clone size follow that table, whereas D and trimming were derived from the DNA. The sample profile shows roughly 320,000 clones; around 81% of them were found once. The ten largest clones represent 2% to 2.5% of the sample.

What this sample's treatment or condition label stands for: some 20 received Ad26.COV2.S at low or high dose, single or two shots; several received placebo; per-sample allocation not given. For vaccine and placebo recipients, repertoires were sequenced using samples collected on day 63 after the first injection. Cohort 1b enrolled about 25 adults aged 18-55 years at a single site in Boston, USA, between 29 July and 7 August 2020. Ad26.COV2.S was a replication-incompetent adenovirus type 26 vector expressing a prefusion-stabilized SARS-CoV-2 spike protein from the original Wuhan strain. CDR1 and CDR2 are drawn from the germline V gene (reference sequence): SEHNR, FQNEAQ. Measured from the cysteine to the phenylalanine, the CDR3 is 16 residues long. Solely the CDR3 DNA is kept, with 48 bases framed from the first base. V lost 1 base and J lost 5 bases; the stretch between them is 15 bases long.

The chain was built from TRBV7-9 and TRBJ1-5; D gene: possibly TRBD1, on 6 matching bases. This receptor was obtained from a person between 18 and 59 years old who received the Ad26.COV2.S COVID-19 vaccine or a placebo. Here the sequenced sample was peripheral blood, taken in a trial of Ad26.COV2.S vaccine versus placebo. At the DNA level, the sequence is TGTGCCAGCAGCTTAGGAGGTTTGACAGGAGATCAGCCCCAGCATTTT. This encodes CASSLGGLTGDQPQHF.